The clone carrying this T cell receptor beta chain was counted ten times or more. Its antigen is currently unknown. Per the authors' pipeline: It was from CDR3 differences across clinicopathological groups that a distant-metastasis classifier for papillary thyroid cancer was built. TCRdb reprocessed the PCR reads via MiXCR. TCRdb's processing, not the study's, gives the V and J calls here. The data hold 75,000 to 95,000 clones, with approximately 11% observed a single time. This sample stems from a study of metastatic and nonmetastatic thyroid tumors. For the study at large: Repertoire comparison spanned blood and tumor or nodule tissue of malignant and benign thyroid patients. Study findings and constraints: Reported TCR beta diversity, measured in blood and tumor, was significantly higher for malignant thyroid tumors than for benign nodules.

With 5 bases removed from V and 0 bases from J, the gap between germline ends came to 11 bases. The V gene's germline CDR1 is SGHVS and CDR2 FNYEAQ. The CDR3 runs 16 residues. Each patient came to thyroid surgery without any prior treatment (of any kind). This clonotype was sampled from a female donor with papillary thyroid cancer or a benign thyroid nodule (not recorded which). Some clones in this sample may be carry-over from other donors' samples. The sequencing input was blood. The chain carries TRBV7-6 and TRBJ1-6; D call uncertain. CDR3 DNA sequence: TGTGCCAGCAGCAGAACAGCTAGCTCCTATAATTCACCCCTCCACTTT. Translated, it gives CASSRTASSYNSPLHF.